Sequencing of this TCR beta chain was carried out in a study of T-cell reconstitution after alpha-beta-depleted transplantation in children (dated by TCRdb to 2015 to 2016). With respect to the entire study: Using TCR repertoire profiling, the study followed T-cell immune reconstitution in a quantitative way in children after TCRalphabeta/CD19-depleted allogeneic hematopoietic cell transplantation.

Regarding this clonotype: Its antigen target is currently unknown. Base qualities were left out, and no much larger clone turns up one base away.

Beyond this particular receptor, the publication reports: In some patients, high TCRbeta diversity at day 60 was attributed to recipient T cells and intrathymic progenitors that had survived conditioning. Over the following months the frequencies of hyperexpanded clones went down, and after one year T-cell counts and TCRbeta diversity were mostly credited to newly produced T cells. Apparently early alphabetaT-cell count recovery about two months after transplant reportedly relied on only several hundred rapidly expanded clones derived from non-depleted graft cells.

This specimen's treatment or condition label, per the study, means: allogeneic hematopoietic cell transplantation with graft depleted of TCRalphabeta T cells and CD19 B cells. Transplant recipients were children who received TCRalphabeta/CD19-depleted allogeneic hematopoietic cell grafts. Libraries were made using PCR. Data came from an Illumina HiSeq 2500. TCR libraries were prepared with molecular barcoding, using unique molecular identifiers to normalize TCRbeta repertoire quantification. TCRdb cleaned the public reads at Q25 with fastp, built clones with MiXCR and kept in-frame beta chains. Rows matching on CDR3 protein sequence are summarized as one entry with the most common DNA and genes. Across this sample there are 80,000 to 100,000 distinct CDR3 sequences, with less than 25% seen only once. The ten biggest clones cover about 21% of the sample. The germline V gene (reference sequence) sets CDR1 to DFQATT and CDR2 to SNEGSKA. From its cysteine to its phenylalanine, the CDR3 spans 15 amino acids. Only the CDR3 region is kept as DNA, spanning 45 bases read in frame from base 1. The junction shows trimming of 0 bases on V and 1 base on J, and the gene matches do not reach 4 bases of it.

The sequencing here drew on PBMCs, taken before TCRalphabeta/CD19-depleted stem cell transplant. The chain uses TRBV20-1 and TRBJ2-5; TRBD2 aligns with 8 central bases. This sequence was found in a boy aged 2 to 10 with acute lymphoblastic leukemia, due to receive a stem cell transplant. The nucleotides are TGCAGTGCTAGAGATGGTACTAGCGGCCAAGAGACCCAGTACTTC. Its amino acids are CSARDGTSGQETQYF.